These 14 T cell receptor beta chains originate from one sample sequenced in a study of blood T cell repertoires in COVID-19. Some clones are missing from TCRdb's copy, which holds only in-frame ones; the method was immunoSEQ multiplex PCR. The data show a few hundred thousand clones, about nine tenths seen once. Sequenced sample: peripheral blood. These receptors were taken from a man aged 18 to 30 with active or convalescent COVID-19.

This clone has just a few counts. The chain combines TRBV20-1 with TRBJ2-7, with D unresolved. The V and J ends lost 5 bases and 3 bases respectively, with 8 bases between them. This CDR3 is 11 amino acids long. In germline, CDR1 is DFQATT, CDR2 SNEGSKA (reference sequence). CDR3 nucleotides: TGCAGTGCTGAGAGGCTCTACGAGCAGTACTTC. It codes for CSAERLYEQYF.

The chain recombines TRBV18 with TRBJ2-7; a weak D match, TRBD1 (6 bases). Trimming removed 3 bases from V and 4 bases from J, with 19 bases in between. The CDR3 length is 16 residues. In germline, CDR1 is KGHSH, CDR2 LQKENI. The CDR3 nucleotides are TGTGCCAGCTCACCCCAGGCGAGGGGGTATGAGTACGAGCAGTACTTC. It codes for CASSPQARGYEYEQYF.

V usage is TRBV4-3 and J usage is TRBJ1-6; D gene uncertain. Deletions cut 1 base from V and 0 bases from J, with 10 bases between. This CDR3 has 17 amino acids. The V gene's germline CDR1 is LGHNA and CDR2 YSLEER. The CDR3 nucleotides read TGCGCCAGCAGCCAAGTAACACAGAGCTCCTATAATTCACCCCTCCACTTT. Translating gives CASSQVTQSSYNSPLHF.

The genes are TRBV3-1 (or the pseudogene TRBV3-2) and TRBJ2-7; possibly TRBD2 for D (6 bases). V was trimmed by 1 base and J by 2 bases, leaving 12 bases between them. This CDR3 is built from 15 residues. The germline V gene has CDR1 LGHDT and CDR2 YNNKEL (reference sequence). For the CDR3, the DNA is TGTGCCAGCAGCCAAGTCAGCGGAGGGACCTACGAGCAGTACTTC. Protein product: CASSQVSGGTYEQYF.

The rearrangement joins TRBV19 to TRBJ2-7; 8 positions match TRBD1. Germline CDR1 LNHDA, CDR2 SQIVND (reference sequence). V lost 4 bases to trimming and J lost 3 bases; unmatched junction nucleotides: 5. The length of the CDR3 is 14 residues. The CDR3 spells CASSKIDRGYEQYF. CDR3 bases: TGTGCCAGTAGTAAAATAGACAGGGGCTACGAGCAGTACTTC.

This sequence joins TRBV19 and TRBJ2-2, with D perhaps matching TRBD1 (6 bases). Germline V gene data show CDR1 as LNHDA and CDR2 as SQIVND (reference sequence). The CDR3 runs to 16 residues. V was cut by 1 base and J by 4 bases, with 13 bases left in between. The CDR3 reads CASSIGRTVGTGELFF. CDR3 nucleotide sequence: TGTGCCAGTAGTATAGGGAGGACAGTCGGCACCGGGGAGCTGTTTTTT.

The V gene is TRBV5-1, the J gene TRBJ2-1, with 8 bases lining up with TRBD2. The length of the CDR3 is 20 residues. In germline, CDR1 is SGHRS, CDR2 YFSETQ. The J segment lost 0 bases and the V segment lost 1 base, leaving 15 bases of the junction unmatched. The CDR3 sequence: CASSLFPEVAGPSSYNEQFF. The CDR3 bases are TGCGCCAGCAGCTTGTTCCCCGAGGTAGCGGGACCTAGCTCCTACAATGAGCAGTTCTTC. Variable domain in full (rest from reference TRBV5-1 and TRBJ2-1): KAGVTQTPRYLIKTRGQQVTLSCSPISGHRSVSWYQQTPGQGLQFLFEYFSETQRNKGNFPGRFSGRQFSNSRSEMNVSTLELGDSALYLCASSLFPEVAGPSSYNEQFFGPGTRLTVL.

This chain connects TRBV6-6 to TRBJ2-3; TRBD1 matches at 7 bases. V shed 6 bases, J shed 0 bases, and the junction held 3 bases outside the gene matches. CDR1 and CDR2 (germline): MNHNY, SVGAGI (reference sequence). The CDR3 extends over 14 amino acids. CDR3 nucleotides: TGTGCCAGCAGCTCGGGACAGAGCACAGATACGCAGTATTTT. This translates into CASSSGQSTDTQYF.

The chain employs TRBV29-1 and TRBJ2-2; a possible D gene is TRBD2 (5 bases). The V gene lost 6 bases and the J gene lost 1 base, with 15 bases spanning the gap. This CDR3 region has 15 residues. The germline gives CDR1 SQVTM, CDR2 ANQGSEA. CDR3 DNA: TGCAGCGTGAAACCGGGATGGGGGAACACCGGGGAGCTGTTTTTT. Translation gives CSVKPGWGNTGELFF.

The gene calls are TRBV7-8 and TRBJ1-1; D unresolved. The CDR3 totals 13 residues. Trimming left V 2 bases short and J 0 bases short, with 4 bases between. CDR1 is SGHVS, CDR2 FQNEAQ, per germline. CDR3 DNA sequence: TGTGCCAGCAGCTTACAGGTGAACACTGAAGCTTTCTTT. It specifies CASSLQVNTEAFF.

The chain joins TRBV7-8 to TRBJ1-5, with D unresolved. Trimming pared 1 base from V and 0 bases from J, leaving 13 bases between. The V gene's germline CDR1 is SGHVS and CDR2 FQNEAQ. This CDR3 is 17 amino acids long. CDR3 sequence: CASSLEEAGYSNQPQHF. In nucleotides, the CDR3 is TGTGCCAGCAGCTTAGAGGAGGCCGGCTATAGCAATCAGCCCCAGCATTTT.

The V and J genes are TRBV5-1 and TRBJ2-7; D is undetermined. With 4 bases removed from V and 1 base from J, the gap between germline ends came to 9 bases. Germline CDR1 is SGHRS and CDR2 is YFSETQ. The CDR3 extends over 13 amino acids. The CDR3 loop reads CASSPQRSYEQYF. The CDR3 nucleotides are TGCGCCAGCAGCCCCCAGAGGTCCTACGAGCAGTACTTC.

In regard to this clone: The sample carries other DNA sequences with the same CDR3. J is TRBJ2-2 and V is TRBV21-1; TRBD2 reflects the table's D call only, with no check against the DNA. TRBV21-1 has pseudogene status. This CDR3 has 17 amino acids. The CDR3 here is CASSKGRGAGSTGELFF. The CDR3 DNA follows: TGTGCCAGCAGCAAAGGACGGGGGGCGGGTTCGACCGGGGAGCTGTTTTTT.

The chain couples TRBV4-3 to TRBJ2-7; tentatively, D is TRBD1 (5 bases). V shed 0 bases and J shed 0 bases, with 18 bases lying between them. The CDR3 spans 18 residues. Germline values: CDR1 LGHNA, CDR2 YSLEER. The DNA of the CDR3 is TGCGCCAGCAGCCAAGAGGTAGTGGTGCAGGGTGGCTCCTACGAGCAGTACTTC. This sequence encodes CASSQEVVVQGGSYEQYF.